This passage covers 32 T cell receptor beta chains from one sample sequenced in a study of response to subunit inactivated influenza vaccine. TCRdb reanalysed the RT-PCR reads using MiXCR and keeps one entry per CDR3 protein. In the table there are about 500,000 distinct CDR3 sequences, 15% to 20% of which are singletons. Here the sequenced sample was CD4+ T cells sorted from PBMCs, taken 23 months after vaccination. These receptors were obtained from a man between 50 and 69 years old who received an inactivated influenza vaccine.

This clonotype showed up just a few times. CDR3 sequence: CSARGRFGTSEGNEQFF. The CDR3 region has the DNA TGCAGTGCTAGAGGTCGGTTCGGGACTAGCGAAGGCAATGAGCAGTTCTTC. V usage is TRBV20-1 and J usage is TRBJ2-1, with 10 bases that match TRBD2. The junction had 12 bases not matched to a gene; V was cut back by 1 base and J by 6 bases. CDR3 size: 17 residues. Germline V gives CDR1 DFQATT, CDR2 SNEGSKA (reference sequence).

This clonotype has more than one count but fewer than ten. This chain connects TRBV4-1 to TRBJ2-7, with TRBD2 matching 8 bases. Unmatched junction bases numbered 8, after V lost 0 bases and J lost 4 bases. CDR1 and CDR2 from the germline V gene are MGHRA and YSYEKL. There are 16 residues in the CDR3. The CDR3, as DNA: TGCGCCAGCAGCCAAGATTCTACTAGCGGACCTTACGAGCAGTACTTC. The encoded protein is CASSQDSTSGPYEQYF.

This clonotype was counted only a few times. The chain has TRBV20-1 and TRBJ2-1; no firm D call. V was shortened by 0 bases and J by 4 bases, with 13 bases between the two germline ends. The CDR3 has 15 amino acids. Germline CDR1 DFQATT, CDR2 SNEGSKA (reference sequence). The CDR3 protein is CSARDRKEIYNEQFF. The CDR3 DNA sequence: TGCAGTGCTAGAGATCGTAAGGAAATTTACAATGAGCAGTTCTTC.

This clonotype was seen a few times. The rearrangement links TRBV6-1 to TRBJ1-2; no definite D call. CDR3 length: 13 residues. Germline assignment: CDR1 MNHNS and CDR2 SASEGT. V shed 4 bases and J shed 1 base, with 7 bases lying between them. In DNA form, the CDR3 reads TGTGCCAGCAGTGGGGCAATTAACTATGGCTACACCTTC. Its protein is CASSGAINYGYTF.

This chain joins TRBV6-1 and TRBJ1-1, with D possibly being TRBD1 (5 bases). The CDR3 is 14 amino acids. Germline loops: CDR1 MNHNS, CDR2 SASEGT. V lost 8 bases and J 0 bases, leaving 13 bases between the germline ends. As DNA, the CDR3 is TGTGCCAGCTCTAGTGGACACTTGAACACTGAAGCTTTCTTT. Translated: CASSSGHLNTEAFF.

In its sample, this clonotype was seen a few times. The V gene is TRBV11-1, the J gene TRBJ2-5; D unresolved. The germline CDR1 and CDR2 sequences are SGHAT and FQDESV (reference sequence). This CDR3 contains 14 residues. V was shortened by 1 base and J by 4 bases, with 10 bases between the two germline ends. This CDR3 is CASSLVSRGETQYF. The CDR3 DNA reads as TGTGCCAGCAGCTTAGTTTCTAGAGGAGAGACCCAGTACTTC.

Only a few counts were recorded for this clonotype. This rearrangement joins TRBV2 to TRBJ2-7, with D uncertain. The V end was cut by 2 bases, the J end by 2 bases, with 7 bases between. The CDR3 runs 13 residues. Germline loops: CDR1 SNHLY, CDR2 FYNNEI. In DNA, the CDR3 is TGTGCCAGCAGTGAAACGACCCCCTACGAGCAGTACTTC. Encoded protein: CASSETTPYEQYF.

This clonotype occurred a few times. CDR3 in DNA: TGTGCCACTCAAAGGGGGCCGGGGGCAAAAGAGCAGTACTTC. Residues: CATQRGPGAKEQYF. The chain recombines TRBV15 with TRBJ2-7, with D possibly TRBD1 on 7 matching bases. This CDR3 has 14 amino acids. Trimming shortened V by 9 bases and J by 7 bases, and 22 bases separated the two germline ends. In germline, CDR1 is LNHNV, CDR2 YYDKDF (reference sequence).

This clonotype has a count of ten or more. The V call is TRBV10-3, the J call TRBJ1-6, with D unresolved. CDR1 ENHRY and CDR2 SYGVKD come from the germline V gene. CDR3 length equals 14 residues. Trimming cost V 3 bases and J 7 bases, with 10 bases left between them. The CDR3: CAISDGIDNSPLHF. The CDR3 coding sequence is TGTGCCATCAGTGACGGCATTGACAATTCACCCCTCCACTTT.

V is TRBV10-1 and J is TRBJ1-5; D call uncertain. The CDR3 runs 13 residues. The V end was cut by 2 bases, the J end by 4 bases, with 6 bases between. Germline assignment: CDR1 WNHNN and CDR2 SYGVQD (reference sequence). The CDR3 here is CASSEARNQPQHF. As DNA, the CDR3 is TGCGCCAGCAGTGAGGCCAGAAATCAGCCCCAGCATTTT.

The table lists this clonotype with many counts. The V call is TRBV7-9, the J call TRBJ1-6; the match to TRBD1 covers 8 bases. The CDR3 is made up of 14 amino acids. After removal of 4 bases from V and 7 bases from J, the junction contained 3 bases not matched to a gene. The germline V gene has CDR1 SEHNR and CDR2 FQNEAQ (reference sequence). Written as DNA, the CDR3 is TGTGCCAGCAGCTCGGGACAGGAAAATTCACCCCTCCACTTT. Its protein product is CASSSGQENSPLHF.

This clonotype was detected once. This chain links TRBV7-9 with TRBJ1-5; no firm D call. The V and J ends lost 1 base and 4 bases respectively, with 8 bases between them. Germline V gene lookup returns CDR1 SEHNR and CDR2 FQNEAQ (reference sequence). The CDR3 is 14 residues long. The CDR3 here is CASSLGALNQPQHF. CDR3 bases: TGTGCCAGCAGCTTAGGGGCACTAAATCAGCCCCAGCATTTT.

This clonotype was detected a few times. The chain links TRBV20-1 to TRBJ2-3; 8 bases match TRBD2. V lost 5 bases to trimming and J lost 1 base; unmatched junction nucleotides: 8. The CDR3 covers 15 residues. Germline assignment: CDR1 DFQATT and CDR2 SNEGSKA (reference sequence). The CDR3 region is CSAESSGVRTDTQYF. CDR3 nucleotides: TGCAGTGCTGAGAGTAGCGGGGTTCGCACAGATACGCAGTATTTT.

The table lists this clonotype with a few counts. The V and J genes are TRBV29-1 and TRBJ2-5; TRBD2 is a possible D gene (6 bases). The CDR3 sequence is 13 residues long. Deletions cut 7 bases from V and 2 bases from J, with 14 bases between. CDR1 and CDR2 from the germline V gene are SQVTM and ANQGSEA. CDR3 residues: CSAPGLHQETQYF. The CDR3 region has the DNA TGCAGCGCACCGGGACTTCATCAAGAGACCCAGTACTTC. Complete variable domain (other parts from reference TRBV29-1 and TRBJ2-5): SAVISQKPSRDICQRGTSLTIQCQVDSQVTMMFWYRQQPGQSLTLIATANQGSEATYESGFVIDKFPISRPNLTFSTLTVSNMSPEDSSIYLCSAPGLHQETQYFGPGTRLLVL.

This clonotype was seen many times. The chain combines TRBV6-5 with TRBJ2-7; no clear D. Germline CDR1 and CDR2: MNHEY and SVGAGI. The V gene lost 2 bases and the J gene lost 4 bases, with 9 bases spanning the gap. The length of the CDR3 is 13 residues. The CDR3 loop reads CASSYHLGYEQYF. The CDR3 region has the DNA TGTGCCAGCAGTTACCATCTGGGATACGAGCAGTACTTC.

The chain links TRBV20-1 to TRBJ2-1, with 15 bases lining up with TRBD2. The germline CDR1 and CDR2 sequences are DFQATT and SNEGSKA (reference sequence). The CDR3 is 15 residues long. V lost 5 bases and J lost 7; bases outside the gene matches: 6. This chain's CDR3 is CSADGTSGGRNEQFF. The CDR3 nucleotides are TGCAGTGCTGATGGGACTAGCGGGGGGAGGAATGAGCAGTTCTTC.

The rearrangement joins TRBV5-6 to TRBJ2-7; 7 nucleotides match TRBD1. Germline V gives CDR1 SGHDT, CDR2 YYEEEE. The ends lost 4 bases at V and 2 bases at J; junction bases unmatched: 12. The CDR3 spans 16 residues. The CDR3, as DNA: TGTGCCAGCAGCCTGGGACAGCTCCGAAGTGCCTACGAGCAGTACTTC. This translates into CASSLGQLRSAYEQYF. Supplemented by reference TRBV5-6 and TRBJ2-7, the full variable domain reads DAGVTQSPTHLIKTRGQQVTLRCSPKSGHDTVSWYQQALGQGPQFIFQYYEEEERQRGNFPDRFSGHQFPNYSSELNVNALLLGDSALYLCASSLGQLRSAYEQYFGPGTRLTVT.

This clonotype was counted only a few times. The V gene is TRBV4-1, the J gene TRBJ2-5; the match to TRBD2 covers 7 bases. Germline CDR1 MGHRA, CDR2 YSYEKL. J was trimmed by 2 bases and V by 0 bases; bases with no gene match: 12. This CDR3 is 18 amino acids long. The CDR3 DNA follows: TGCGCCAGCAGCCAAGAACATGATTTCTTCGGGGGGCAAGAGACCCAGTACTTC. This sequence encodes CASSQEHDFFGGQETQYF.

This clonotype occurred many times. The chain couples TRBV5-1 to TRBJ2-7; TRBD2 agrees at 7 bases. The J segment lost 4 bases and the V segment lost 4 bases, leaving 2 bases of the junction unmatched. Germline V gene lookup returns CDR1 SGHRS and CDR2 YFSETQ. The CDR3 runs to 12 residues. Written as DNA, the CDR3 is TGCGCCAGCAGCGGGGGGGGATACGAGCAGTACTTC. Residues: CASSGGGYEQYF. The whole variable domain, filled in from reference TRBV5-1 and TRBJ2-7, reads KAGVTQTPRYLIKTRGQQVTLSCSPISGHRSVSWYQQTPGQGLQFLFEYFSETQRNKGNFPGRFSGRQFSNSRSEMNVSTLELGDSALYLCASSGGGYEQYFGPGTRLTVT.

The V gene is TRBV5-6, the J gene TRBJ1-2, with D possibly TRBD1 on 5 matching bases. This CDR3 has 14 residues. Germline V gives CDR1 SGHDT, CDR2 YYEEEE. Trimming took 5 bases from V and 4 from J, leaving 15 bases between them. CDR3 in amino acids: CASSPGALSYGYTF. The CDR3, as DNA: TGTGCCAGCAGTCCCGGGGCCCTAAGCTATGGCTACACCTTC.

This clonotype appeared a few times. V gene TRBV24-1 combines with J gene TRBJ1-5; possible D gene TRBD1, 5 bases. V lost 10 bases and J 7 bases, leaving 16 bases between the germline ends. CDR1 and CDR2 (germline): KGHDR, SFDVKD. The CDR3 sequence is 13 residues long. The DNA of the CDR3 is TGTGCCACAGAGGCTAAGGGGCACCAGCCCCAGCATTTT. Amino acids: CATEAKGHQPQHF.

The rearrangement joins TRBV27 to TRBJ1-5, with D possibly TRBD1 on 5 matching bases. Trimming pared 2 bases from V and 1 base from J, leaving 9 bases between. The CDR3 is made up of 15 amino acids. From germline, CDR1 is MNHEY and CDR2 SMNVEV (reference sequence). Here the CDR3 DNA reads TGTGCCAGCAGTTTAGGGACTTTGAGCAATCAGCCCCAGCATTTT. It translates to CASSLGTLSNQPQHF.

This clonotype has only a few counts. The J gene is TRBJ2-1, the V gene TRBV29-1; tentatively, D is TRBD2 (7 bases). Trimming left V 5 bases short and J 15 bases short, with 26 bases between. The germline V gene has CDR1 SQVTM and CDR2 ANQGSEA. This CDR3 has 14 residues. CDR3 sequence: CSVQQGRGTPIGFF. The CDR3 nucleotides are TGCAGCGTTCAACAAGGGAGGGGGACTCCGATCGGGTTCTTC.

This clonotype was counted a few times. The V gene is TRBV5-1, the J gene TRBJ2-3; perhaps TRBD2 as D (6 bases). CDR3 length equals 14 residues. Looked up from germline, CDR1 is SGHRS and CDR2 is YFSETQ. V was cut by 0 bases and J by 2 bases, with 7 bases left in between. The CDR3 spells CASSLAGDTDTQYF. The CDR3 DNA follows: TGCGCCAGCAGCTTGGCGGGGGACACAGATACGCAGTATTTT.

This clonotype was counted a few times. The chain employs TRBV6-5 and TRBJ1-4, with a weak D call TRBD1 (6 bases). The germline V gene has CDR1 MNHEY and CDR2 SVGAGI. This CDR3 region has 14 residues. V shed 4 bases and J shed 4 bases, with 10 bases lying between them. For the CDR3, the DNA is TGTGCCAGCAGTTTGGACAGCGTTAATGAAAAACTGTTTTTT. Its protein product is CASSLDSVNEKLFF.

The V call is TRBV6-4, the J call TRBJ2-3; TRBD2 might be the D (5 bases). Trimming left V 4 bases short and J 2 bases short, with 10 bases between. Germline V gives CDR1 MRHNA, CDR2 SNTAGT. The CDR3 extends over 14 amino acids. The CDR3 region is CASSAEGFTDTQYF. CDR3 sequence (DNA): TGTGCCAGCAGTGCTGAGGGATTCACAGATACGCAGTATTTT.

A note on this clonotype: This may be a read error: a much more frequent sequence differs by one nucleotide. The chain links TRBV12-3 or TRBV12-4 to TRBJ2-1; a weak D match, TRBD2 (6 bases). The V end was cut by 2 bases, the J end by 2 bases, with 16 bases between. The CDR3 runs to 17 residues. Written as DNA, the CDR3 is TGTGCCAGCAGTTTAAGGTTGTCTAGCGTCCCCTACAATGAGCAGTTCTTC. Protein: CASSLRLSSVPYNEQFF.

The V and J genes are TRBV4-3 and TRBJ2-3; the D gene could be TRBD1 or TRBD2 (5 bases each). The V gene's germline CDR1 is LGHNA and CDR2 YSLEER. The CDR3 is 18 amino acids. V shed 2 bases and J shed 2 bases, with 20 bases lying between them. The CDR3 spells CASSQTYFGASNTDTQYF. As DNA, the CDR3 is TGCGCCAGCAGCCAAACGTACTTCGGGGCGTCTAACACAGATACGCAGTATTTT.

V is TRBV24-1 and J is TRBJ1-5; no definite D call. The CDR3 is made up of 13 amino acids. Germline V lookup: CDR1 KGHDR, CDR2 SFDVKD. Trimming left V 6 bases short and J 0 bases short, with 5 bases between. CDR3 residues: CATSNNSNQPQHF. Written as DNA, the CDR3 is TGTGCCACCAGTAATAATAGCAATCAGCCCCAGCATTTT.

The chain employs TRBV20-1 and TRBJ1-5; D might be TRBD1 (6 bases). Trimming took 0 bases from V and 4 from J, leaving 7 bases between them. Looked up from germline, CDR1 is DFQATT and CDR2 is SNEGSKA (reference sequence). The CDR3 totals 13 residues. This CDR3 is CSARDQGNQPQHF. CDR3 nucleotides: TGCAGTGCTAGAGATCAGGGGAATCAGCCCCAGCATTTT.

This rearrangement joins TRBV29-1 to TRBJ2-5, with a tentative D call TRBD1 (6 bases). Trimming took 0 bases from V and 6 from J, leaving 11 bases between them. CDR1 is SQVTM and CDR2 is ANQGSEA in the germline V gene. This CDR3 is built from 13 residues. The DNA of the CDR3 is TGCAGCGTTGAAGACAGGGGACGGAAGACCCAGTACTTC. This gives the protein CSVEDRGRKTQYF.

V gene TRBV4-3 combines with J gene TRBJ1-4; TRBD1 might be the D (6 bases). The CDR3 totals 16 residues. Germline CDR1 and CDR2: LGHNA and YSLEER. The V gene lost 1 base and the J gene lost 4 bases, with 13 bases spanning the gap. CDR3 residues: CASSQGLAGVNEKLFF. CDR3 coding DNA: TGCGCCAGCAGCCAAGGCCTTGCAGGGGTTAATGAAAAACTGTTTTTT.